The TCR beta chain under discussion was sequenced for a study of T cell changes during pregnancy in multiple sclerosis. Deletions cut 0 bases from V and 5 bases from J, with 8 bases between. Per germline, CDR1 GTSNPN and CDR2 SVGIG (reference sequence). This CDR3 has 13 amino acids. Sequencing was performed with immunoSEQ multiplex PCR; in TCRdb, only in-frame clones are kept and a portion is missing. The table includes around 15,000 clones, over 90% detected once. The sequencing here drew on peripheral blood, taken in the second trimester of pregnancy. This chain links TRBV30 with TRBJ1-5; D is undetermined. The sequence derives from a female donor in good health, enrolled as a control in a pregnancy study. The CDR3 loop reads CAWSVSSDQPQHF. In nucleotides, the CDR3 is TGTGCCTGGAGTGTCTCGAGCGATCAGCCCCAGCATTTT.